This T cell receptor (beta chain) was found in a study of cytomegalovirus exposure and HLA in healthy donors (dated by TCRdb to 2017 to 2019). With regard to the full study: According to a later analysis, one platform produced both the roughly 110 validation repertoires and the approximately 660 repertoires of the first cohort. The study was designed to test whether signatures of past pathogen exposure could be identified by cataloging public T cell receptors. Besides the first cohort of roughly 640 subjects, a separate validation cohort made up of over 95 different subjects was used. To predict cytomegalovirus infection status, the study combined high-throughput TCR immunosequencing, statistical association of individual TCRs with disease status, and machine learning. General findings and caveats noted by the study authors: A few of the identified cytomegalovirus-associated TCR beta chains were confirmed in vitro to be specific for cytomegalovirus antigens. A later analysis found that TCRs clustered in the first cohort also tended to co-occur in the approximately 120 validation repertoires, with 94% of cluster scores above 0. Cytomegalovirus status was reported to be diagnosed by the classifier with high specificity and sensitivity in both the original and validation cohorts. A total of 150 to 200 TCR beta chains were listed by the study as associated with cytomegalovirus. A later analysis had no HLA typing for the validation cohort, so co-occurrence there was scored across all 130 or so repertoires. Across donors, most TCR sequences were observed very rarely, whereas some public TCRs were present in many individuals. It was suggested by the authors that the approach could potentially be generalized to other disease states and immunological phenotypes.

Separate from the roughly 700-subject first cohort, the validation cohort of about 130 subjects was the group to which the donors belonged. Receptors were amplified or captured by the immunoSEQ multiplex PCR assay. The original pipeline was this. A statistical classification framework was built for diagnosing cytomegalovirus status from the catalog of TCR beta chain sequences. In TCRdb, the immuneACCESS table is reduced to in-frame sequences with V and J assigned. These tables do not hold every clone; where another copy was compared, an unresolved V gene accounts for under half, and the others remain unexplained. V and J calls and clone size are those listed in that table; D and trimming were worked out from the DNA. For this sample there are 330,000 or so clones; roughly 90% appear just once. The ten top clones hold about 0.91% of the sample. About this clone: Its specific antigen is unknown. Per-base quality was not reported, and no clone a single base away is much larger than it.

The sequenced material came from PBMCs. The source of this sequence is a woman aged 18-35 years in good health and CMV-seronegative.

In nucleotide form, the sequence is TGTGCCAGCAGTCCAGGGACTAGCGGGTACTCCTACAATGAGCAGTTCTTC. Its protein is CASSPGTSGYSYNEQFF. The chain was built from TRBV28 and TRBJ2-1, and 12 junctional nucleotides match TRBD2. Germline trimming: 5 bases from V, 0 bases from J; junction bases outside gene matches: 5. The CDR3 sequence holds 17 residues, the cysteine and phenylalanine included. The kept DNA is CDR3 alone, 51 bases in frame from the first base. Looking up the germline V gene yields CDR1 MDHEN and CDR2 SYDVKM.